The next 17 T cell receptor beta chains were all read from a single sample in a study of blood T cell repertoires in COVID-19. Measured with immunoSEQ multiplex PCR; TCRdb has only the in-frame clones, and not every one. Of hundreds of thousands of clones in the sample, around nine tenths were seen once. The sample taken for sequencing was PBMCs or T cells enriched from blood (not recorded which). The receptors shown here come from a woman in her sixties in a cohort exposed to, infected with or recovered from COVID-19 (not recorded which).

This chain joins TRBV5-1 and TRBJ2-7; possibly TRBD2 for D (5 bases). Trimming cost V 1 base and J 4 bases, with 12 bases left between them. Germline CDR1 reads SGHRS; CDR2 reads YFSETQ. The CDR3 runs 14 residues. Here the CDR3 reads CASSLYLGGYEQYF. DNA for the CDR3: TGCGCCAGCAGCTTGTATCTGGGCGGGTACGAGCAGTACTTC.

For this clone: Other DNA sequences in this specimen translate into the identical CDR3. V is TRBV27 and J is TRBJ1-3, with TRBD1 as a possible D gene (5 bases). The CDR3 covers 14 residues. With 3 bases removed from V and 1 base from J, the gap between germline ends came to 7 bases. Germline CDR1 MNHEY, CDR2 SMNVEV (reference sequence). The chain's CDR3 is CASSLTVSGNTIYF. In DNA form, the CDR3 reads TGTGCCAGCAGTTTGACAGTTTCTGGAAACACCATATATTTT.

This clone was seen a few times. This chain joins TRBV13 and TRBJ2-1; 11 bases align to TRBD1. V trimming: 4 bases; J trimming: 4 bases; junction bases outside the gene matches: 6. From germline, CDR1 is PRHDT and CDR2 FYEKMQ (reference sequence). This CDR3 region has 16 residues. The CDR3 DNA sequence: TGTGCCAGCAGCTCGCGGGGGACAGGGGGTTACAATGAGCAGTTCTTC. Protein product: CASSSRGTGGYNEQFF. The complete variable domain, with remaining parts taken from reference TRBV13 and TRBJ2-1, reads AAGVIQSPRHLIKEKRETATLKCYPIPRHDTVYWYQQGPGQDPQFLISFYEKMQSDKGSIPDRFSAQQFSDYHSELNMSSLELGDSALYFCASSSRGTGGYNEQFFGPGTRLTVL.

The gene calls are TRBV5-1 and TRBJ2-1, with 10 positions matching TRBD2. CDR1 SGHRS and CDR2 YFSETQ come from the germline V gene. The CDR3 is 14 residues long. Germline trimming cut 0 bases from V and 12 bases from J; bases unmatched to any gene: 6. CDR3 protein: CASSLEGSGRRQFF. The CDR3 coding sequence is TGCGCCAGCAGCTTGGAGGGTAGCGGGAGGCGGCAGTTCTTC.

This chain uses TRBV27 with TRBJ1-4; 7 nucleotides match TRBD1. Trimming cost V 4 bases and J 1 base; bases outside gene matches: 3. This CDR3 region has 15 residues. Per germline, CDR1 MNHEY and CDR2 SMNVEV (reference sequence). DNA of the CDR3: TGTGCCAGCAGTTCATACAGGGGAACTAATGAAAAACTGTTTTTT. Amino acids: CASSSYRGTNEKLFF.

The chain couples TRBV28 to TRBJ1-1, with D perhaps TRBD1 (5 bases). V lost 5 bases to trimming and J lost 3 bases, with 10 bases between them. This CDR3 is built from 13 residues. Germline assignment: CDR1 MDHEN and CDR2 SYDVKM. Here the CDR3 DNA reads TGTGCCAGCAGTGTCGACAGTTACACTGAAGCTTTCTTT. Residues: CASSVDSYTEAFF.

V and J are TRBV6-5 and TRBJ1-2; D not resolved. Trimming left V 7 bases short and J 3 bases short, with 12 bases between. The CDR3 is 13 amino acids. Germline-derived CDR1 and CDR2 are MNHEY and SVGAGI. Here the CDR3 DNA reads TGTGCCAGCAATCTAGCACAGTACTATGGCTACACCTTC. It specifies CASNLAQYYGYTF.

The V and J genes are TRBV11-2 and TRBJ2-7; 8 bases fit TRBD2. V lost 2 bases to trimming and J lost 0 bases; unmatched junction nucleotides: 3. Germline-derived CDR1 and CDR2 are SGHAT and FQNNGV. The CDR3 runs to 15 residues. The CDR3 sequence is CASSLISGASYEQYF. In DNA form, the CDR3 reads TGTGCCAGCAGCTTAATTAGCGGGGCCTCCTACGAGCAGTACTTC.

The V call is TRBV19, the J call TRBJ2-3; 11 bases are shared with TRBD1. The CDR3 is 16 residues long. CDR1 and CDR2 (germline): LNHDA, SQIVND (reference sequence). Trimming took 5 bases from V and 1 from J; bases not matched to a gene: 5. CDR3 region: CASSAPDRGRTDTQYF. The DNA for the CDR3 is TGTGCCAGTAGTGCCCCGGACAGGGGGCGCACAGATACGCAGTATTTT.

The V call is TRBV7-2, the J call TRBJ2-2; the match to TRBD2 covers 7 bases. CDR3 length: 18 residues. The junction had 16 bases not matched to a gene; V was cut back by 5 bases and J by 4 bases. In germline, CDR1 is SGHTA, CDR2 FQGNSA. The CDR3 DNA reads TGTGCCAGCAGCGTCGCAGGGTACCGGGAGGAGTTCACCGGGGAGCTGTTTTTT. It specifies CASSVAGYREEFTGELFF.

The V gene is TRBV5-1, the J gene TRBJ2-7; 10 bases are a match to TRBD2. CDR3 length: 14 residues. Per the germline V gene, CDR1 is SGHRS and CDR2 is YFSETQ. V dropped 6 bases and J dropped 2; count of bases not matched to a gene: 5. CDR3 coding DNA: TGCGCCAGCAAAACTAGCGGGACCACCTACGAGCAGTACTTC. Protein product: CASKTSGTTYEQYF. Full variable domain (missing parts from reference TRBV5-1 and TRBJ2-7): KAGVTQTPRYLIKTRGQQVTLSCSPISGHRSVSWYQQTPGQGLQFLFEYFSETQRNKGNFPGRFSGRQFSNSRSEMNVSTLELGDSALYLCASKTSGTTYEQYFGPGTRLTVT.

V usage is TRBV3-1 (or the pseudogene TRBV3-2) and J usage is TRBJ1-4; D is possibly TRBD1 (6 bases). CDR3 length: 16 amino acids. The V end lost 2 bases, the J end lost 0 bases, and 10 bases lay between the germline ends. Germline assignment: CDR1 LGHDT and CDR2 YNNKEL (reference sequence). The CDR3 region is CASSQSRTATNEKLFF. CDR3 bases: TGTGCCAGCAGCCAATCCAGGACAGCAACTAATGAAAAACTGTTTTTT.

V usage is TRBV27 and J usage is TRBJ2-3; no firm D call. There are 12 residues in the CDR3. Trimming left V 2 bases short and J 5 bases short, with 5 bases between. The germline V gene has CDR1 MNHEY and CDR2 SMNVEV (reference sequence). The CDR3 loop is CASSLSRDTQYF. For the CDR3, the DNA is TGTGCCAGCAGTTTAAGTAGAGATACGCAGTATTTT.

This sequence joins TRBV28 and TRBJ2-3; D possibly corresponds to TRBD2 (5 bases). V was cut by 5 bases and J by 3 bases, with 15 bases left in between. CDR1 and CDR2 from the germline V gene are MDHEN and SYDVKM. CDR3 length: 15 amino acids. As DNA, the CDR3 is TGTGCCAGCAGTCCTGCTAGGCGGGCAACAGATACGCAGTATTTT. It specifies CASSPARRATDTQYF.

This sequence joins TRBV6-2 or TRBV6-3 and TRBJ1-1, with no clear D. The V and J ends lost 2 bases and 0 bases respectively, with 7 bases between them. CDR1 and CDR2 (germline): MNHEY, SVGEGT. This CDR3 region has 14 residues. CDR3 protein: CASSYKRLNTEAFF. The CDR3 DNA reads as TGTGCCAGCAGTTACAAGCGGTTGAACACTGAAGCTTTCTTT.

CDR3 amino acids: CAWGPSGKGEETQYF. The CDR3 nucleotides are TGTGCCTGGGGTCCTAGCGGGAAGGGGGAAGAGACCCAGTACTTC. The chain links TRBV30 to TRBJ2-5, with 9 bases matching TRBD2. Germline CDR1 and CDR2: GTSNPN and SVGIG (reference sequence). V gave up 5 bases and J gave up 3 bases; unmatched junction bases: 10. The CDR3 consists of 15 residues.

This clone was detected only once. The genes are TRBV19 and TRBJ2-7; 11 bases map to TRBD2. Trimming at V came to 6 bases and at J to 2 bases, leaving 6 bases not matched to a gene. Germline lookup yields CDR1 LNHDA and CDR2 SQIVND (reference sequence). This CDR3 is 15 amino acids long. The CDR3: CASRDGTSGTYEQYF. The CDR3 DNA is TGTGCCAGTAGGGACGGGACTAGCGGCACCTACGAGCAGTACTTC.